This T cell receptor (beta chain) was observed in a study of T cell responses to AZD1222 COVID-19 vaccine. Study results and limitations: Baseline seropositivity characterized only a handful of AZD1222 recipients. There were repertoire samples only from the period after the peak T cell response. Donors were mostly white British, more females; clonal diversity possibly underestimated.

TCRdb's copy holds only in-frame clones and misses some; the assay was immunoSEQ multiplex PCR. The table records about 86,000 clones, about nine tenths of them present only once. The V and J ends lost 5 bases and 3 bases, in that order; junction bases with no gene match: 6. Germline loops: CDR1 MNHEY, CDR2 SVGEGT. The CDR3 spans 15 residues. With respect to this clone: Its matching antigen is unknown.

The sequence was obtained from an adult in good health. The input for sequencing was peripheral blood, taken on day 0 of AZD1222 vaccination. V and J are TRBV6-2 or TRBV6-3 and TRBJ2-7, with 11 bases fitting TRBD1. The CDR3 DNA reads TGTGCCAGCAGTAGAACCGGGACAGGGGGCTACGAGCAGTACTTC. Translated: CASSRTGTGGYEQYF.